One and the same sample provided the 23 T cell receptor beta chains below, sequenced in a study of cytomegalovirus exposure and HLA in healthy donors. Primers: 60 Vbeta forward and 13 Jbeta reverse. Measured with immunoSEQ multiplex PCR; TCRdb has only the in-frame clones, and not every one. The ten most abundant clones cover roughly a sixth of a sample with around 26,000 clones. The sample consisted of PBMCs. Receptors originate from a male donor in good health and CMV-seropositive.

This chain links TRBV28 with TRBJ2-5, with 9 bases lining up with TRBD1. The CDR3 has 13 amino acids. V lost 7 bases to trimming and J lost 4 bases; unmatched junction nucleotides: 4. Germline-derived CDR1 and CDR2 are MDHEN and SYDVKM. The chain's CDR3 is CASNNRGLETQYF. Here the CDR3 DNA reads TGTGCCAGCAACAACAGGGGGCTAGAGACCCAGTACTTC.

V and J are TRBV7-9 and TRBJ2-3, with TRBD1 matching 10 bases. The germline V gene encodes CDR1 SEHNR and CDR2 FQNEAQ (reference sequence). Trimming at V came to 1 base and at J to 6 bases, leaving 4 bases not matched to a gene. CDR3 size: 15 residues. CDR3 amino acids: CASSLGGQGMDTQYF. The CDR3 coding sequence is TGTGCCAGCAGCTTAGGGGGACAGGGGATGGATACGCAGTATTTT.

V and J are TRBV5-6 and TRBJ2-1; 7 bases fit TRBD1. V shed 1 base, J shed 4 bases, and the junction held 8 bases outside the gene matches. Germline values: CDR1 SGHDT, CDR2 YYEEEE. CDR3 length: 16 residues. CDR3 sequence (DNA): TGTGCCAGCAGCTTGAAAGGGACAGAGATGTACAATGAGCAGTTCTTC. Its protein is CASSLKGTEMYNEQFF.

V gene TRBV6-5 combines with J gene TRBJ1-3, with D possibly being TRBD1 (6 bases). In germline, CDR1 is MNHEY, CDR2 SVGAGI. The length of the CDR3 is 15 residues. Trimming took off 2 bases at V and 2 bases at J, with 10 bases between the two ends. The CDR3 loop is CASSYNAGAGNTIYF. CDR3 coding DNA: TGTGCCAGCAGTTACAACGCAGGGGCTGGAAACACCATATATTTT.

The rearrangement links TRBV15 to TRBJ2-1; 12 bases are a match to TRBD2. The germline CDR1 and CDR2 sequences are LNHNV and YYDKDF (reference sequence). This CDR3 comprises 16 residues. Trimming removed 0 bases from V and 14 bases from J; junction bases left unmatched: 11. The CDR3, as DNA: TGTGCCACCAGCAGAGATGGTCTAGCGGGAGGGCCGCGGAAGTTCTTC. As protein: CATSRDGLAGGPRKFF.

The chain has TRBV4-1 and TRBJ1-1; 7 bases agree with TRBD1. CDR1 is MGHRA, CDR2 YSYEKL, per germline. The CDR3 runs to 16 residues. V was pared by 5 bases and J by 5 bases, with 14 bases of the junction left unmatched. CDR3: CASSFQKKTGNTEAFF. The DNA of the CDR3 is TGCGCCAGCAGCTTCCAGAAGAAGACAGGGAATACTGAAGCTTTCTTT.

CDR3 in DNA: TGTGCCAGTAGTAACGCGGGGAACCTTAATCAGCCCCAGCATTTT. This gives the protein CASSNAGNLNQPQHF. This chain uses TRBV19 with TRBJ1-5; D is ambiguous. This CDR3 is 15 amino acids long. V was pared by 4 bases and J by 4 bases, with 14 bases between. Per the germline V gene, CDR1 is LNHDA and CDR2 is SQIVND (reference sequence).

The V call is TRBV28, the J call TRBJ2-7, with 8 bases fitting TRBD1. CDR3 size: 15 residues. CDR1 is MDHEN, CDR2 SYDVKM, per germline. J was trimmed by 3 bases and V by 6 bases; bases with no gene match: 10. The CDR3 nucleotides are TGTGCCAGCAGACGGAAGACAGGGGATCACTACGAGCAGTACTTC. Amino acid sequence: CASRRKTGDHYEQYF. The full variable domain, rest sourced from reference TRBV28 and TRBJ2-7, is DVKVTQSSRYLVKRTGEKVFLECVQDMDHENMFWYRQDPGLGLRLIYFSYDVKMKEKGDIPEGYSVSREKKERFSLILESASTNQTSMYLCASRRKTGDHYEQYFGPGTRLTVT.

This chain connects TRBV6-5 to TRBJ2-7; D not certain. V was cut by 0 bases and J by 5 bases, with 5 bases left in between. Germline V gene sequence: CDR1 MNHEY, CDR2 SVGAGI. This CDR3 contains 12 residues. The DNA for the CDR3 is TGTGCCAGCAGTTACTCGAACAACGAGCAGTACTTC. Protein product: CASSYSNNEQYF.

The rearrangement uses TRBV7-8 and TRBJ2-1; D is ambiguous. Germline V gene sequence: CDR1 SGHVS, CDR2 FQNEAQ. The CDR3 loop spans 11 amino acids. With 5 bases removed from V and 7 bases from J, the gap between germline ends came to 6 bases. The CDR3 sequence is CASSPGNEQFF. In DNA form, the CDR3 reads TGTGCCAGCAGCCCGGGTAATGAGCAGTTCTTC.

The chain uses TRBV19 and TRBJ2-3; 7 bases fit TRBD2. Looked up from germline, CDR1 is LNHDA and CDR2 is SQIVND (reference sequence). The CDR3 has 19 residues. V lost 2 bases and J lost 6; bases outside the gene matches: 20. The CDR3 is CASSISTPGLSFGLDTQYF. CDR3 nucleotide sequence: TGTGCCAGTAGTATATCAACCCCGGGACTATCCTTTGGGTTGGATACGCAGTATTTT.

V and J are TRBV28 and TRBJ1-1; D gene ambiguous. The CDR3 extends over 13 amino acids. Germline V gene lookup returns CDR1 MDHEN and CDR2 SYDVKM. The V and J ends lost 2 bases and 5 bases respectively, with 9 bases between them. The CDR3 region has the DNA TGTGCCAGCAGTTTAGATGCGGGGACTGAAGCTTTCTTT. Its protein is CASSLDAGTEAFF.

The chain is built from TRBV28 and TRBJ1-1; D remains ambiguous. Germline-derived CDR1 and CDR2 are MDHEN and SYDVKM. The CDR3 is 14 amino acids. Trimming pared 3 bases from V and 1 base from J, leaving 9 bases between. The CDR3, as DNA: TGTGCCAGCAGTTTTGGGCCCCAGAACACTGAAGCTTTCTTT. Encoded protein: CASSFGPQNTEAFF.

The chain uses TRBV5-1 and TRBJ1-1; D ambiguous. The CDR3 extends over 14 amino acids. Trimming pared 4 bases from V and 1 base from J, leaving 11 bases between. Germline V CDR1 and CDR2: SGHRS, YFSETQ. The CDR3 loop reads CASSRQQENTEAFF. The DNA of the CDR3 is TGCGCCAGCAGCAGACAACAAGAGAACACTGAAGCTTTCTTT.

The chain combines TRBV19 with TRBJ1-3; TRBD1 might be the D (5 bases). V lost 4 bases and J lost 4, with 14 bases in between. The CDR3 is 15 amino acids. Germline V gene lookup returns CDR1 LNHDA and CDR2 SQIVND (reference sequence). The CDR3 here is CASSTFGTGGNTIYF. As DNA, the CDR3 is TGTGCCAGTAGTACCTTCGGCACAGGAGGAAACACCATATATTTT.

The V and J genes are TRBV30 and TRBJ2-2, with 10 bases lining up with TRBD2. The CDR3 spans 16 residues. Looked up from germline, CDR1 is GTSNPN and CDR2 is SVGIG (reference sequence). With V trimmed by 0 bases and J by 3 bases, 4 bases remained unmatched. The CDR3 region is CAWSVPLAGDTGELFF. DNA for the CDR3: TGTGCCTGGAGTGTACCCCTAGCGGGAGACACCGGGGAGCTGTTTTTT.

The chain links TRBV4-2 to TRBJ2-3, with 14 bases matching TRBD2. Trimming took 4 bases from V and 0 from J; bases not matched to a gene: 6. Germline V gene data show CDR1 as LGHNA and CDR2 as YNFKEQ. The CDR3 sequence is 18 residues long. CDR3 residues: CASSRGLAGGSSTDTQYF. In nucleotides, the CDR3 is TGTGCCAGCAGCCGCGGACTAGCGGGGGGATCTAGCACAGATACGCAGTATTTT.

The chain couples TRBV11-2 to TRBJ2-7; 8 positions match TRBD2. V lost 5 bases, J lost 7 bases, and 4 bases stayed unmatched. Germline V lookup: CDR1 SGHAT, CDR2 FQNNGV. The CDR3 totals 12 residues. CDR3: CASSPPGGEQYF. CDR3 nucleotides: TGTGCCAGCAGCCCGCCGGGGGGGGAGCAGTACTTC. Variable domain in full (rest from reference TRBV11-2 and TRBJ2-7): EAGVAQSPRYKIIEKRQSVAFWCNPISGHATLYWYQQILGQGPKLLIQFQNNGVVDDSQLPKDRFSAERLKGVDSTLKIQPAKLEDSAVYLCASSPPGGEQYFGPGTRLTVT.

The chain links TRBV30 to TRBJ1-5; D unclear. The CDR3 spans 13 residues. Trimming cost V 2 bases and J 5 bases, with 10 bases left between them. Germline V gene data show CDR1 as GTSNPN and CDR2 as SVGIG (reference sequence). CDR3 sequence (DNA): TGTGCCTGGAGTCTTACTACTGATCAGCCCCAGCATTTT. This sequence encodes CAWSLTTDQPQHF.

Here the CDR3 DNA reads TGTGCCAGCACGGACAGGGCAAATCAGCCCCAGCATTTT. Translation: CASTDRANQPQHF. The chain uses TRBV6-1 and TRBJ1-5, with 8 bases identical to TRBD1. Germline trimming cut 7 bases from V and 4 bases from J; bases unmatched to any gene: 3. The germline V gene has CDR1 MNHNS and CDR2 SASEGT. This CDR3 has 13 amino acids.

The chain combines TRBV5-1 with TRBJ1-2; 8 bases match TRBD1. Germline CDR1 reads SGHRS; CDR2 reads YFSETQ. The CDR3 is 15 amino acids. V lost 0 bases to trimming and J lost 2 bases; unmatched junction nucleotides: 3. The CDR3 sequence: CASSLGTGGNYGYTF. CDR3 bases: TGCGCCAGCAGCTTGGGCACAGGGGGAAACTATGGCTACACCTTC.

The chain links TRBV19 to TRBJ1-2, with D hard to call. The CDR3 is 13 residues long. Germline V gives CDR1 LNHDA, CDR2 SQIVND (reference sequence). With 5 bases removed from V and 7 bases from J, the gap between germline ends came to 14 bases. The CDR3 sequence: CASSPLAGFGYTF. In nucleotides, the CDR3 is TGTGCCAGTAGTCCTCTCGCGGGTTTTGGCTACACCTTC. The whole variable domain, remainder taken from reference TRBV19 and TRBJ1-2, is DGGITQSPKYLFRKEGQNVTLSCEQNLNHDAMYWYRQDPGQGLRLIYYSQIVNDFQKGDIAEGYSVSREKKESFPLTVTSAQKNPTAFYLCASSPLAGFGYTFGSGTRLTVV.

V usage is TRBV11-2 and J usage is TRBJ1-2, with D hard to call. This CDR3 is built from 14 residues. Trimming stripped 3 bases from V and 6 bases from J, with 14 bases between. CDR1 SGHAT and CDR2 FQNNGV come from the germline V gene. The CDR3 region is CASSLVRSSNGYTF. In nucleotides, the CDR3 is TGTGCCAGCAGCTTGGTCAGGTCGTCGAATGGCTACACCTTC.